There are a few counts of the clone carrying this TCR beta chain. Antigen: not known. This sample was taken from a study of blood T cells in healthy people across ages. Deletions cut 5 bases from V and 4 bases from J, with 11 bases between. Germline V gene data show CDR1 as MNHEY and CDR2 as SVGAGI. This CDR3 is 14 amino acids long. Donors each provided about 9.5 milliliters of peripheral blood. No fewer than 6 million PBMCs went into each sample. General observations from the study: Roughly linear age-related decline in beta diversity appeared, significant by age around 36.

Using a J-beta primer mix together with a sample-barcoded 5' primer, a second PCR was run for about 6 to 11 cycles. TCRdb processed the 5' RACE reads anew with MiXCR; each CDR3 protein has one entry. This repertoire shows over 600,000 distinct CDR3 sequences, around 21% found once; its top ten account for roughly 3.4%. The V gene is TRBV6-5, the J gene TRBJ2-2; no clear D gene. The sequencing sample was made of blood. This sequence was found in a man in his sixties or seventies in good health. CDR3 in amino acids: CASSPEIGTGELFF. The CDR3 DNA is TGTGCCAGCAGTCCGGAAATAGGCACCGGGGAGCTGTTTTTT.